The 9 T cell receptor beta chains in this list originate from one sample, sequenced in a study of blood T cell repertoires in COVID-19. Method: immunoSEQ multiplex PCR; TCRdb's copy keeps in-frame clones and lacks some. This sample has 250,000 to 350,000 clones, with approximately 89% found just once. Sequencing was carried out using peripheral blood. All receptors come from a young woman with COVID-19, enrolled during active disease.

V usage is TRBV10-3 and J usage is TRBJ2-3, with D tentatively TRBD2 (6 bases). This CDR3 is built from 15 residues. The V end was cut by 3 bases, the J end by 1 base, with 11 bases between. The V gene's germline CDR1 is ENHRY and CDR2 SYGVKD. In DNA form, the CDR3 reads TGTGCCATCAGTGAAGGGGCTAGCGGCACAGATACGCAGTATTTT. It encodes CAISEGASGTDTQYF.

This clone was counted a single time. The chain recombines TRBV7-2 with TRBJ2-1; D unclear. Germline V gene lookup returns CDR1 SGHTA and CDR2 FQGNSA. Trimming left V 1 base short and J 10 bases short, with 5 bases between. The CDR3 consists of 11 residues. CDR3 nucleotides: TGTGCCAGCAGCTTAGTTCCGGAGCAGTTCTTC. Its protein product is CASSLVPEQFF.

This clone was seen once. The chain links TRBV7-8 to TRBJ1-2, with D perhaps TRBD1 (6 bases). This CDR3 has 16 amino acids. V lost 3 bases and J 0 bases, leaving 14 bases between the germline ends. Germline CDR1 and CDR2: SGHVS and FQNEAQ. The CDR3 region is CASSFAGADANYGYTF. Here the CDR3 DNA reads TGTGCCAGCAGCTTCGCGGGGGCCGACGCTAACTATGGCTACACCTTC.

This sequence joins TRBV19 and TRBJ2-3; a weak D match, TRBD2 (6 bases). Trimming took 10 bases from V and 3 from J, leaving 17 bases between them. The CDR3 totals 14 residues. Germline-derived CDR1 and CDR2 are LNHDA and SQIVND (reference sequence). This chain's CDR3 is CATKRRERTDTQYF. DNA for the CDR3: TGTGCCACCAAAAGGAGGGAAAGGACAGATACGCAGTATTTT.

The chain couples TRBV13 to TRBJ1-2, with no clear D. CDR1 is PRHDT, CDR2 FYEKMQ, per germline (reference sequence). This CDR3 has 14 residues. V dropped 3 bases and J dropped 6 bases, with 14 bases sitting between them. CDR3 nucleotides: TGTGCCAGCAGCTTCATTTCCGGGAGAGATGGCTACACCTTC. As protein: CASSFISGRDGYTF.

This sequence joins TRBV5-4 and TRBJ2-5, with 12 bases lining up with TRBD2. The germline V gene encodes CDR1 SGHNT and CDR2 YYREEE (reference sequence). Trimming removed 0 bases from V and 1 base from J; junction bases left unmatched: 4. CDR3 size: 17 residues. CDR3 residues: CASSLAGGLAGQETQYF. CDR3 coding DNA: TGTGCCAGCAGCTTGGCAGGGGGACTAGCGGGCCAAGAGACCCAGTACTTC. Together with reference TRBV5-4 and TRBJ2-5, the CDR3 gives the full variable domain: ETGVTQSPTHLIKTRGQQVTLRCSSQSGHNTVSWYQQALGQGPQFIFQYYREEENGRGNFPPRFSGLQFPNYSSELNVNALELDDSALYLCASSLAGGLAGQETQYFGPGTRLLVL.

The chain carries TRBV4-1 and TRBJ1-6; D is undetermined. V gave up 1 base and J gave up 11 bases, with 18 bases separating them. Germline V CDR1 and CDR2: MGHRA, YSYEKL. The CDR3 consists of 16 residues. The CDR3 coding sequence is TGCGCCAGCAGCCAAGGGTTCCAACCCTCCGAGGCACCCCTCCACTTT. Protein: CASSQGFQPSEAPLHF.

The chain combines TRBV25-1 with TRBJ2-2; D is possibly TRBD2 (6 bases). The CDR3 has 16 residues. CDR1 and CDR2 (germline): MGHDK, SYGVNS. V was pared by 1 base and J by 1 base, with 10 bases between. The CDR3 region is CASSESGGKNTGELFF. CDR3 bases: TGTGCCAGCAGTGAATCCGGAGGGAAGAACACCGGGGAGCTGTTTTTT. Supplemented by reference TRBV25-1 and TRBJ2-2, the full variable domain reads EADIYQTPRYLVIGTGKKITLECSQTMGHDKMYWYQQDPGMELHLIHYSYGVNSTEKGDLSSESTVSRIRTEHFPLTLESARPSHTSQYLCASSESGGKNTGELFFGEGSRLTVL.

The chain joins TRBV29-1 to TRBJ1-2; D is perhaps TRBD1 (5 bases). The CDR3 consists of 13 residues. V was pared by 1 base and J by 3 bases, with 9 bases between. CDR1 and CDR2 (germline): SQVTM, ANQGSEA. In nucleotides, the CDR3 is TGCAGCGTTGAAGGCGGGGGGGACTATGGCTACACCTTC. Its translation: CSVEGGGDYGYTF.